This T cell receptor beta chain was recovered during a study of human T cells and chemical hapten exposure. V dropped 6 bases and J dropped 1 base, with 13 bases sitting between them. The V gene's germline CDR1 is SEHNR and CDR2 FQNEAQ (reference sequence). The CDR3 consists of 15 residues. This clonotype was seen more than once but under ten times. Sample time point: patch test 3, about 24 weeks after DPC sensitization. Treatment given: therapeutic diphenylcyclopropenone sensitization with weekly scalp DPC. The authors extracted total RNA from unfractionated whole blood. TCRdb ran MiXCR on the RACE reads and lists one entry per CDR3 protein. This table holds roughly 97,000 distinct CDR3 sequences, around 25% found once.

The sequence derives from a man between 35 and 55 years old with alopecia areata. Some clones in this sample may be carry-over from other donors' samples. This chain links TRBV7-9 with TRBJ2-1, with D possibly called TRBD1 or TRBD2 (5 bases each). Sequences were derived from whole blood, sampled in connection with sensitization to the hapten diphenylcyclopropenone (DPC). The CDR3 DNA sequence: TGTGCCAGCAGGCCGGGGCAGCGATCCTACAATGAGCAGTTCTTC. Protein product: CASRPGQRSYNEQFF.